Shown below are 6 T cell receptor beta chains from a single sample sequenced in a study of long-term antiretroviral therapy in people with HIV. Investigators performed immunoSEQ version v3.0 at survey level. Sequenced by immunoSEQ multiplex PCR; TCRdb stores in-frame clones only, minus some. The data show some 9,600 clones, with 80% to 85% seen just once and 8% to 9.5% held by the top ten. The sample in question was unsorted PBMCs, obtained 0.3 years before starting antiretroviral therapy. The receptors shown here come from a man aged 25-45 years with HIV.

This clone was seen once. V is TRBV27 and J is TRBJ1-3; possibly TRBD1 for D (5 bases). V was cut by 5 bases and J by 2 bases, with 7 bases left in between. Germline V gene lookup returns CDR1 MNHEY and CDR2 SMNVEV (reference sequence). This CDR3 has 13 residues. This CDR3 is CASSQGAGNTIYF. The CDR3 region has the DNA TGTGCCAGCAGTCAGGGAGCTGGAAACACCATATATTTT.

The chain joins TRBV11-3 to TRBJ2-7; TRBD2 agrees at 11 bases. In germline, CDR1 is SGHNT, CDR2 YENEEA. The CDR3 totals 15 residues. The J segment lost 5 bases and the V segment lost 2 bases, leaving 5 bases of the junction unmatched. The CDR3 coding sequence is TGTGCCAGCAGCTTAACTAGCGGGAGTTTAAACGAGCAGTACTTC. Translation: CASSLTSGSLNEQYF.

This chain links TRBV25-1 with TRBJ1-5; D is ambiguous. Germline V gene data show CDR1 as MGHDK and CDR2 as SYGVNS. V was shortened by 3 bases and J by 5 bases, with 11 bases between the two germline ends. This CDR3 contains 14 residues. In nucleotides, the CDR3 is TGTGCCAGCAGTGAGAGCGAGCGTTATCAGCCCCAGCATTTT. Its translation is CASSESERYQPQHF. The whole variable domain, filled in from reference TRBV25-1 and TRBJ1-5, reads EADIYQTPRYLVIGTGKKITLECSQTMGHDKMYWYQQDPGMELHLIHYSYGVNSTEKGDLSSESTVSRIRTEHFPLTLESARPSHTSQYLCASSESERYQPQHFGDGTRLSIL.

The V gene is TRBV5-6, the J gene TRBJ2-7; D might be TRBD2 (6 bases). The germline gives CDR1 SGHDT, CDR2 YYEEEE. Trimming removed 6 bases at V and 12 bases at J, with 22 bases between. This CDR3 is built from 13 residues. Written as DNA, the CDR3 is TGTGCCAGCACTGGGACTTCGTATAGTTTCGGGTACTTC. This gives the protein CASTGTSYSFGYF.

The rearrangement uses TRBV7-2 and TRBJ1-1, with a tentative D call TRBD1 (5 bases). The CDR3 runs to 14 residues. V was shortened by 1 base and J by 5 bases, with 11 bases between the two germline ends. Per germline, CDR1 SGHTA and CDR2 FQGNSA. The CDR3 reads CASSLGGRRTEAFF. The CDR3 DNA follows: TGTGCCAGCAGCTTAGGGGGACGCCGGACTGAAGCTTTCTTT.

The CDR3, as DNA: TGTGCCAGCAGCTTAGCGACAGGGTCCGGGGAGCTGTTTTTT. It codes for CASSLATGSGELFF. The V and J genes are TRBV11-2 and TRBJ2-2, with 7 bases aligning to TRBD1. The CDR3 consists of 14 residues. The junction had 2 bases not matched to a gene; V was cut back by 1 base and J by 6 bases. In germline, CDR1 is SGHAT, CDR2 FQNNGV.